This TCR beta chain appears in the sequencing data of a study of cytotoxic CD8 clonotypes in ibrutinib-treated CLL. General study points: Lymph node repertoires were not studied, and sampling times were unmatched. Once treatment began, public clonotypes, which were uncommon, contracted or stayed stable.

The protocol was immunoSEQ multiplex PCR, while the TCRdb copy is restricted to in-frame clones and leaves out a portion. The table lists 150,000 to 250,000 clones, 55% to 85% of them singletons. The CDR3 spans 16 residues. Germline loops: CDR1 MNHNY, CDR2 SVGAGI (reference sequence). The J segment lost 1 base and the V segment lost 4 bases, leaving 7 bases of the junction unmatched. Turning to this clone: Its antigen is unknown.

The clonotype comes from a human donor with chronic lymphocytic leukemia. Sequences were derived from PBMCs, sampled after 24 months of ibrutinib treatment. The V call is TRBV6-6, the J call TRBJ1-1; the match to TRBD1 covers 9 bases. CDR3 bases: TGTGCCAGCAGTTGGGGACAGGGAGGTAGGAACACTGAAGCTTTCTTT. Its protein product is CASSWGQGGRNTEAFF.